The 22 T cell receptor beta chains in this list originate from one sample, sequenced in a study of T cell repertoires in cytomegalovirus infection. Using its own MiXCR run on the reads, TCRdb lists one record per CDR3 protein. The sample carries more than 500,000 distinct CDR3 sequences, 16% recorded once. The sequencing sample was made of CD8+ T cells from PBMCs. Source of these receptors: a human donor in good health (CMV status not recorded). Some clones in this sample may be carry-over from other donors' samples.

This clonotype was detected a few times. The chain recombines TRBV12-3 or TRBV12-4 with TRBJ1-1; TRBD1 matches 7 bases. V dropped 5 bases and J dropped 4; count of bases not matched to a gene: 7. CDR3 length: 14 residues. CDR3 coding DNA: TGTGCCAGCAGTCTTAGGGGGCTGCGCACTGAAGCTTTCTTT. This codes for CASSLRGLRTEAFF.

This clonotype was detected ten times or more. The V gene is TRBV27, the J gene TRBJ2-3, with 7 bases fitting TRBD2. The germline V gene has CDR1 MNHEY and CDR2 SMNVEV (reference sequence). V shed 6 bases and J 6 bases; nucleotides not matched to a gene: 3. This CDR3 has 12 residues. The CDR3 region has the DNA TGTGCCAGCAGCCCGCGGGGGGATACGCAGTATTTT. It specifies CASSPRGDTQYF.

This clonotype has more than one count but fewer than ten. The V gene is TRBV12-3 or TRBV12-4, the J gene TRBJ2-7, with no clear D. V lost 5 bases to trimming and J lost 3 bases, with 8 bases between them. The CDR3 extends over 12 amino acids. The CDR3, as DNA: TGTGCCAGCAGTAACGGAGTCTACGAGCAGTACTTC. Its translation is CASSNGVYEQYF.

The sample holds a few counts of this clonotype. The chain recombines TRBV19 with TRBJ2-4; D could derive from TRBD1 or TRBD2 (5 bases each). V lost 3 bases and J lost 2, with 14 bases in between. This CDR3 region has 16 residues. Germline values: CDR1 LNHDA, CDR2 SQIVND (reference sequence). The CDR3 DNA follows: TGTGCCAGTAGTATTTTTTCGGGGCTTTCCAAAAACATTCAGTACTTC. Its translation: CASSIFSGLSKNIQYF.

Ten or more counts support this clonotype. The genes are TRBV27 and TRBJ2-7; a weak D match, TRBD2 (6 bases). The V gene's germline CDR1 is MNHEY and CDR2 SMNVEV (reference sequence). Trimming left V 4 bases short and J 3 bases short, with 13 bases between. The CDR3 runs 14 residues. In DNA, the CDR3 is TGTGCCAGCAGTTGGGCCCCGCGGGGCTACGAGCAGTACTTC. Its translation: CASSWAPRGYEQYF.

This sequence joins TRBV15 and TRBJ2-1, with D tentatively TRBD2 (6 bases). The CDR3 covers 13 residues. V shed 9 bases and J shed 4 bases, with 13 bases lying between them. The germline V gene encodes CDR1 LNHNV and CDR2 YYDKDF (reference sequence). This CDR3 is CATGTSSYNEQFF. For the CDR3, the DNA is TGTGCCACTGGGACTTCTAGTTACAATGAGCAGTTCTTC.

The chain joins TRBV9 to TRBJ2-3, with 8 positions matching TRBD2. This CDR3 comprises 15 residues. V was clipped by 4 bases and J by 6 bases; unmatched bases: 10. Germline CDR1 and CDR2: SGDLS and YYNGEE. CDR3 in DNA: TGTGCCAGCAGCAAGGAGGGGACTAGGGGGGATACGCAGTATTTT. Translation: CASSKEGTRGDTQYF. Together with reference TRBV9 and TRBJ2-3, the CDR3 gives the full variable domain: DSGVTQTPKHLITATGQRVTLRCSPRSGDLSVYWYQQSLDQGLQFLIQYYNGEERAKGNILERFSAQQFPDLHSELNLSSLELGDSALYFCASSKEGTRGDTQYFGPGTRLTVL.

This clonotype was seen at least ten times. The gene calls are TRBV4-1 and TRBJ2-7, with D uncertain. This CDR3 comprises 14 residues. V was trimmed by 4 bases and J by 2 bases, leaving 12 bases between them. Germline V gives CDR1 MGHRA, CDR2 YSYEKL. CDR3 sequence (DNA): TGCGCCAGCAGCCTATCGACCAAGCCCTACGAGCAGTACTTC. This codes for CASSLSTKPYEQYF.

As for this clonotype: A much larger clonotype is one base distant, so this may be a read error. Lacking the conserved final phenylalanine or tryptophan, this CDR3 likely reflects a read error. V gene TRBV19 combines with J gene TRBJ2-7, with 7 bases identical to TRBD2. The germline V gene has CDR1 LNHDA and CDR2 SQIVND (reference sequence). Unmatched junction bases numbered 14, after V lost 5 bases and J lost 7 bases. This CDR3 has 15 residues. The CDR3 loop reads CASSPVRGDPREQYL. As DNA, the CDR3 is TGTGCCAGTAGTCCCGTTCGGGGGGATCCTAGGGAGCAGTACTTA.

This clonotype was seen a few times. In DNA, the CDR3 is TGTGCCAGCACCCCTCTTAGTGGGAGGGCCCCCTACGAGCAGTACTTC. As protein: CASTPLSGRAPYEQYF. This chain uses TRBV6-1 with TRBJ2-7; TRBD2 agrees at 7 bases. The V segment lost 7 bases and the J segment 2 bases; nucleotides outside the gene matches: 14. The CDR3 sequence is 16 residues long. Per the germline V gene, CDR1 is MNHNS and CDR2 is SASEGT.

There are many counts of this clonotype. The chain links TRBV28 to TRBJ1-1, with TRBD1 as a possible D gene (5 bases). The ends were cut back, 5 bases at V and 6 bases at J, with 16 bases in the middle. Looked up from germline, CDR1 is MDHEN and CDR2 is SYDVKM. This CDR3 comprises 14 residues. The CDR3 loop is CASSLRDPGAEAFF. In nucleotides, the CDR3 is TGTGCCAGCAGTCTTCGGGACCCGGGGGCTGAAGCTTTCTTT.

The rearrangement uses TRBV27 and TRBJ2-1; 11 bases align to TRBD2. CDR1 and CDR2 from the germline V gene are MNHEY and SMNVEV (reference sequence). This CDR3 region has 15 residues. The trim removed 5 bases at V and 8 bases at J, leaving 8 bases unmatched. This CDR3 reads CASSLAGGPIYEQFF. The CDR3 coding sequence is TGTGCCAGCAGTCTAGCGGGAGGCCCTATATATGAGCAGTTCTTC.

The V and J genes are TRBV7-8 and TRBJ2-2; 14 nucleotides agree with TRBD2. Germline CDR1 and CDR2: SGHVS and FQNEAQ. The CDR3 extends over 18 amino acids. V shed 1 base, J shed 4 bases, and the junction held 5 bases outside the gene matches. In DNA, the CDR3 is TGTGCCAGCAGCTTAGTGACTAGCGGGGGGGCAGGCACCGGGGAGCTGTTTTTT. Translated, it gives CASSLVTSGGAGTGELFF.

The chain uses TRBV6-6 and TRBJ1-1, with D unresolved. CDR1 and CDR2 from the germline V gene are MNHNY and SVGAGI (reference sequence). The CDR3 is 14 residues long. The V end lost 2 bases, the J end lost 1 base, and 8 bases lay between the germline ends. DNA of the CDR3: TGTGCCAGCAGTTACGCAGGACCGAACACTGAAGCTTTCTTT. Encoded protein: CASSYAGPNTEAFF.

J is TRBJ1-5 and V is TRBV2; D gene unclear. The germline CDR1 and CDR2 sequences are SNHLY and FYNNEI. V was clipped by 6 bases and J by 3 bases, with 6 bases between them. The CDR3 contains 12 residues. The CDR3, as DNA: TGTGCCAGCAGGGAACACAATCAGCCCCAGCATTTT. Its protein product is CASREHNQPQHF.

In this sample, this clonotype turned up a few times. V usage is TRBV29-1 and J usage is TRBJ2-5; TRBD1 matches 7 bases. CDR1 and CDR2 (germline): SQVTM, ANQGSEA. Trimming took 7 bases from V and 5 from J; bases not matched to a gene: 13. This CDR3 comprises 14 residues. Here the CDR3 reads CSAAGDRVPETQYF. Here the CDR3 DNA reads TGCAGCGCCGCGGGCGACAGGGTTCCGGAGACCCAGTACTTC.

In this sample, this clonotype turned up a few times. The chain carries TRBV20-1 and TRBJ2-3, with 9 bases aligning to TRBD2. This CDR3 spans 16 amino acids. The J segment lost 2 bases and the V segment lost 3 bases, leaving 9 bases of the junction unmatched. CDR1 and CDR2 (germline): DFQATT, SNEGSKA (reference sequence). The CDR3 DNA follows: TGCAGTGCTAGCCCCGATAGACTAGCGGACACAGATACGCAGTATTTT. Residues: CSASPDRLADTDTQYF.

The chain recombines TRBV19 with TRBJ1-5, with TRBD1 identical over 7 bases. V gave up 7 bases and J gave up 3 bases; unmatched junction bases: 9. Germline V CDR1 and CDR2: LNHDA, SQIVND (reference sequence). The CDR3 is 15 residues long. In DNA, the CDR3 is TGTGCCAGTACCTTAGGGACAGCTTTCAATCAGCCCCAGCATTTT. Protein: CASTLGTAFNQPQHF.

At least ten counts were recorded for this clonotype. This chain links TRBV12-3 or TRBV12-4 with TRBJ1-1; possibly TRBD1 for D (5 bases). Trimming removed 4 bases from V and 5 bases from J, with 14 bases in between. The CDR3 loop spans 14 amino acids. CDR3 sequence: CASSSGVGRTEAFF. The CDR3 bases are TGTGCCAGCAGTTCGGGGGTAGGAAGGACTGAAGCTTTCTTT.

This clonotype was observed a handful of times. The chain combines TRBV5-6 with TRBJ1-1; 7 nucleotides agree with TRBD1. After removal of 4 bases from V and 0 bases from J, the junction contained 6 bases not matched to a gene. The CDR3 length is 15 residues. Germline V lookup: CDR1 SGHDT, CDR2 YYEEEE. The CDR3: CASSAGTVMNTEAFF. CDR3 coding DNA: TGTGCCAGCAGCGCAGGGACAGTCATGAACACTGAAGCTTTCTTT.

The chain couples TRBV7-3 to TRBJ2-7; 12 bases fit TRBD2. V lost 5 bases to trimming and J lost 6 bases; unmatched junction nucleotides: 8. CDR1 SGHTA and CDR2 FQGTGA come from the germline V gene. CDR3 length equals 15 residues. The CDR3 is CASSLLAGGPSEQYF. DNA for the CDR3: TGTGCCAGCAGCCTGCTAGCGGGAGGGCCAAGCGAGCAGTACTTC.

This clonotype was observed many times. The chain carries TRBV11-2 and TRBJ1-1; D is possibly TRBD1 (5 bases). Trimming left V 3 bases short and J 2 bases short, with 19 bases between. CDR3 size: 17 residues. The germline CDR1 and CDR2 sequences are SGHAT and FQNNGV. CDR3 loop: CASSLAGSYLPNTEAFF. The CDR3 DNA is TGTGCCAGCAGCTTGGCAGGGTCTTATCTCCCAAACACTGAAGCTTTCTTT. The full variable domain, in which reference TRBV11-2 and TRBJ1-1 provide the parts outside the CDR3, is EAGVAQSPRYKIIEKRQSVAFWCNPISGHATLYWYQQILGQGPKLLIQFQNNGVVDDSQLPKDRFSAERLKGVDSTLKIQPAKLEDSAVYLCASSLAGSYLPNTEAFFGQGTRLTVV.